Listed below are T cell receptor beta chains from one sample, sequenced in a study of OX40 agonist ivuxolimab in advanced cancers. Profiled with immunoSEQ multiplex PCR; TCRdb holds only in-frame clones, not every one. The data contain some 25,000 clones, approximately 80% of them seen just once; the ten biggest clones take up about 1.3%. Material: CD4+ or CD8+ T cells sorted from blood, obtained in a trial of the OX40 agonist ivuxolimab. These receptors were obtained from an adult with an advanced solid tumor such as melanoma, head and neck, liver or kidney cancer. Both conserved end residues are part of each CDR3. D genes are given only for firm matches.

j_call: TRBJ2-2
d_call: .
v_call: TRBV28
cdr3_nt: TGTGCCAGCAGTTTTCCTCGGGCCCCGGGGCCCGGGGAGCTGTTTTTT
cdr3_aa: CASSFPRAPGPGELFF

j_call: TRBJ1-4
d_call: .
v_call: TRBV19
cdr3_nt: TGTGCCAGTAGTAAGGACGGTTCAACTAATGAAAAACTGTTTTTT
cdr3_aa: CASSKDGSTNEKLFF

j_call: TRBJ2-7
d_call: .
v_call: TRBV7-8
cdr3_nt: TGTGCCAGCAGCCCGGGCTCCAGCGGCCTTTTCCGCGAGCAGTACTTC
cdr3_aa: CASSPGSSGLFREQYF

j_call: TRBJ2-5
d_call: TRBD1
v_call: TRBV5-8
cdr3_nt: TGTGCCAGCACCCGGACAGGGTTTTACCAAGAGACCCAGTACTTC
cdr3_aa: CASTRTGFYQETQYF

j_call: TRBJ2-2
d_call: TRBD2
v_call: TRBV5-6
cdr3_nt: TGTGCCAGCAGATTTCTCGGACGGGAGGACGGGGAGCTGTTTTTT
cdr3_aa: CASRFLGREDGELFF

j_call: TRBJ1-1
d_call: TRBD1
v_call: TRBV4-3
cdr3_nt: TGCGCCAGCAGCTGGGGGACAGGGGGCACTGAAGCTTTCTTT
cdr3_aa: CASSWGTGGTEAFF

j_call: TRBJ2-2
d_call: .
v_call: TRBV7-9
cdr3_nt: TGTGCCAGCAGCCTACATAAGAACACCGGGGAGCTGTTTTTT
cdr3_aa: CASSLHKNTGELFF

j_call: TRBJ2-7
d_call: TRBD1
v_call: TRBV18
cdr3_nt: TGTGCCAGCTCACACCTCGGACAGGGGGTATACGAGCAGTACTTC
cdr3_aa: CASSHLGQGVYEQYF

j_call: TRBJ2-7
d_call: TRBD1
v_call: TRBV7-8
cdr3_nt: TGTGCCAGCAGACCTCGACAGGGTGCCTACGAGCAGTACTTC
cdr3_aa: CASRPRQGAYEQYF

j_call: TRBJ1-2
d_call: .
v_call: TRBV6-5
cdr3_nt: TGTGCCAGCAGTTACGATGGGCAGGGTCTGTATGGCTACACCTTC
cdr3_aa: CASSYDGQGLYGYTF

j_call: TRBJ1-5
d_call: .
v_call: TRBV28
cdr3_nt: TGTGCCAGCAGTATGGGATCCTCCGGCAATCAGCCCCAGCATTTT
cdr3_aa: CASSMGSSGNQPQHF

j_call: TRBJ2-1
d_call: .
v_call: TRBV11-1
cdr3_nt: TGTGCCAGCAGCTTTGACACTACCAATGAGCAGTTCTTC
cdr3_aa: CASSFDTTNEQFF

j_call: TRBJ2-5
d_call: .
v_call: TRBV9
cdr3_nt: TGTGCCAGCAGCGTAGTTGGGGGGCCTGGGGAGACCCAGTACTTC
cdr3_aa: CASSVVGGPGETQYF

j_call: TRBJ1-1
d_call: .
v_call: TRBV7-9
cdr3_nt: TGTGCCAGCGGGCTTACTGAAGCTTTCTTT
cdr3_aa: CASGLTEAFF